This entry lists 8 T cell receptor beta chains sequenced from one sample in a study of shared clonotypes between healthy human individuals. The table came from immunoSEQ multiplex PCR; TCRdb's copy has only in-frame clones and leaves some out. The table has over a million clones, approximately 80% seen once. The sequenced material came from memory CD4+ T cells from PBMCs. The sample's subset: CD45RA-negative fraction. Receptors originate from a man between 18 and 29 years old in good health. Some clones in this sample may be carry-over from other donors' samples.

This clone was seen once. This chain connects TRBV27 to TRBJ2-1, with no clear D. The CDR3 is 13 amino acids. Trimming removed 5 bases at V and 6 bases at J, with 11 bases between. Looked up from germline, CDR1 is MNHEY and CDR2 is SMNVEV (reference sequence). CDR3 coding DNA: TGTGCCAGCAGTCCCCTTGGACCCAATGAGCAGTTCTTC. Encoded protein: CASSPLGPNEQFF.

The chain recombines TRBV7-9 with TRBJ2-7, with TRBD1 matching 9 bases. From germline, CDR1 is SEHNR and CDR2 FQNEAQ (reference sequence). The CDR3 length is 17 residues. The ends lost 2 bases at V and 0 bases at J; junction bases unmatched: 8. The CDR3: CASSLFSPGQGSYEQYF. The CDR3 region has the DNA TGTGCCAGCAGCTTATTCTCCCCGGGACAGGGCTCCTACGAGCAGTACTTC.

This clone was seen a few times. The CDR3 is CASSGDGNQPQHF. CDR3 sequence (DNA): TGTGCCAGCAGTGGGGACGGGAATCAGCCCCAGCATTTT. This chain links TRBV6-1 with TRBJ1-5; possible D gene TRBD1, 5 bases. V lost 4 bases and J 4 bases, leaving 8 bases between the germline ends. The germline V gene has CDR1 MNHNS and CDR2 SASEGT. The CDR3 covers 13 residues.

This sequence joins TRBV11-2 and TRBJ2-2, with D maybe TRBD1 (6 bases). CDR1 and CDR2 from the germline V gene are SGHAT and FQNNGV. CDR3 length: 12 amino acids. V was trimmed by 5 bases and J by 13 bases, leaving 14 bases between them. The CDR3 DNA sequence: TGTGCCAGCAGCCAAAGTACAGGGCCGCTGTTTTTT. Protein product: CASSQSTGPLFF.

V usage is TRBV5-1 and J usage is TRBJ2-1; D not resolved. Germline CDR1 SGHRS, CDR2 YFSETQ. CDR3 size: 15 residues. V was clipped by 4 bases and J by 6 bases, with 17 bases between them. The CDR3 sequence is CASSRLDPTSNEQFF. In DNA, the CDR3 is TGCGCCAGCAGCCGGCTGGACCCAACGAGCAATGAGCAGTTCTTC. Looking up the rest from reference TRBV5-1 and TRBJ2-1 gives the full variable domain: KAGVTQTPRYLIKTRGQQVTLSCSPISGHRSVSWYQQTPGQGLQFLFEYFSETQRNKGNFPGRFSGRQFSNSRSEMNVSTLELGDSALYLCASSRLDPTSNEQFFGPGTRLTVL.

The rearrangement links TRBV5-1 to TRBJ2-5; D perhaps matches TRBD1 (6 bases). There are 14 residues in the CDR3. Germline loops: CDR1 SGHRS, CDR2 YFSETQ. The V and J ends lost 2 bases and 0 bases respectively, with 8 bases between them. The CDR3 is CASSFTGYQETQYF. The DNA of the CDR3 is TGCGCCAGCAGCTTTACAGGGTACCAAGAGACCCAGTACTTC.

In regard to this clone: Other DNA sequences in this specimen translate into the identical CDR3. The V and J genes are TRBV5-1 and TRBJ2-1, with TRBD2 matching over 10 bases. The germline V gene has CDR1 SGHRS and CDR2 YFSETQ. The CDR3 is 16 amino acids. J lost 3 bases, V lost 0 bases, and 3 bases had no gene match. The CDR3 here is CASSLGSSGGYNEQFF. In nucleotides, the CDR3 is TGCGCCAGCAGCTTGGGGTCTAGCGGGGGCTACAATGAGCAGTTCTTC.

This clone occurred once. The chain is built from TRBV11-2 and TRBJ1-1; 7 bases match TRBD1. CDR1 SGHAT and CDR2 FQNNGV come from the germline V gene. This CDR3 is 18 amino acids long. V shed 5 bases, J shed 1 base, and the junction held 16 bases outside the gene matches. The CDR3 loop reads CASSPHMALQGTNTEAFF. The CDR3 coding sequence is TGTGCCAGCAGCCCCCACATGGCGCTACAGGGGACGAACACTGAAGCTTTCTTT. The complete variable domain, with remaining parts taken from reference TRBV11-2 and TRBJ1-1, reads EAGVAQSPRYKIIEKRQSVAFWCNPISGHATLYWYQQILGQGPKLLIQFQNNGVVDDSQLPKDRFSAERLKGVDSTLKIQPAKLEDSAVYLCASSPHMALQGTNTEAFFGQGTRLTVV.